One sample yielded the 9 T cell receptor beta chains listed below, sequenced in a study of post-analysis software for immune sequencing data. General observations from the study: Included in a set of roughly five TRBV segments more frequent in patients than controls were TRBV5-6, TRBV5-1 and TRBV20-1.

Unique molecular identifiers were carried by the TCR beta cDNA libraries. TCRdb reanalysed the PCR reads using MiXCR and keeps one entry per CDR3 protein. The sample lists approximately 250,000 distinct CDR3 sequences, roughly a third occurring once. These receptors have no identified antigens. Sequenced sample: blood. Receptors were obtained from a girl aged 5 to 17 with multiple sclerosis.

This clonotype was observed at least ten times. The chain joins TRBV15 to TRBJ2-5; D is perhaps TRBD1 or TRBD2 (5 bases each). V was trimmed by 5 bases and J by 2 bases, leaving 9 bases between them. The germline V gene encodes CDR1 LNHNV and CDR2 YYDKDF (reference sequence). This CDR3 is 13 amino acids long. This CDR3 is CATSGGPQETQYF. The CDR3 nucleotides are TGTGCCACCAGCGGGGGTCCGCAAGAGACCCAGTACTTC.

This clonotype was seen many times. The chain combines TRBV24-1 with TRBJ1-1; unclear D gene. Germline CDR1 is KGHDR and CDR2 is SFDVKD. V lost 3 bases and J 6 bases, leaving 10 bases between the germline ends. The CDR3 spans 13 residues. The CDR3: CATSDPGRPEAFF. The CDR3, as DNA: TGTGCCACCAGTGATCCCGGACGGCCTGAAGCTTTCTTT.

This clonotype was recorded many times. The V and J genes are TRBV29-1 and TRBJ1-1, with D unclear. V gave up 4 bases and J gave up 0 bases, with 12 bases separating them. This CDR3 is 14 amino acids long. Germline V gene lookup returns CDR1 SQVTM and CDR2 ANQGSEA. The CDR3 loop reads CSVGEAGMNTEAFF. CDR3 nucleotides: TGCAGCGTTGGGGAGGCGGGGATGAACACTGAAGCTTTCTTT. The full variable domain, with the rest looked up from reference TRBV29-1 and TRBJ1-1, is SAVISQKPSRDICQRGTSLTIQCQVDSQVTMMFWYRQQPGQSLTLIATANQGSEATYESGFVIDKFPISRPNLTFSTLTVSNMSPEDSSIYLCSVGEAGMNTEAFFGQGTRLTVV.

The table lists this clonotype with many counts. The V gene is TRBV29-1, the J gene TRBJ2-2; D is undetermined. The CDR3 is 13 residues long. Trimming stripped 7 bases from V and 2 bases from J, with 11 bases between. Looked up from germline, CDR1 is SQVTM and CDR2 is ANQGSEA. The CDR3 coding sequence is TGCAGCGCAGAGACTCGAAACACCGGGGAGCTGTTTTTT. Its translation: CSAETRNTGELFF.

Many counts were recorded for this clonotype. This rearrangement joins TRBV29-1 to TRBJ2-2; no clear D. This CDR3 region has 13 residues. The V gene lost 6 bases and the J gene lost 6 bases, with 14 bases spanning the gap. Germline CDR1 is SQVTM and CDR2 is ANQGSEA. The DNA for the CDR3 is TGCAGCGTAGCCGCGCTACTTTCCGGGGAGCTGTTTTTT. Its translation is CSVAALLSGELFF.

There are many counts of this clonotype. The rearrangement links TRBV11-2 to TRBJ2-7; possibly TRBD2 for D (6 bases). Trimming removed 5 bases at V and 4 bases at J, with 12 bases between. This CDR3 comprises 13 residues. The germline CDR1 and CDR2 sequences are SGHAT and FQNNGV. The CDR3 bases are TGTGCCAGCAGCGCCGAGGCGGGATACGAGCAGTACTTC. Translated: CASSAEAGYEQYF.

CDR3 nucleotide sequence: TGTGCCAGTTCGGACAGGGGGTCCTATCTTTATGGCTACACCTTC. Residues: CASSDRGSYLYGYTF. This sequence joins TRBV6-5 and TRBJ1-2; 10 bases align to TRBD1. The V segment lost 9 bases and the J segment 5 bases; nucleotides outside the gene matches: 12. This CDR3 has 15 amino acids. The germline V gene encodes CDR1 MNHEY and CDR2 SVGAGI.

This clonotype was seen ten or more times. The CDR3 DNA follows: TGCGCCAGCAGCTTGGACCGGGGCCCCCGAGAGACCCAGTACTTC. Translation: CASSLDRGPRETQYF. J is TRBJ2-5 and V is TRBV5-1, with D perhaps being TRBD1 or TRBD2 (5 bases each). V shed 0 bases and J shed 4 bases, with 13 bases lying between them. The germline gives CDR1 SGHRS, CDR2 YFSETQ. This CDR3 contains 15 residues.

This clonotype was seen a few times. The chain links TRBV5-1 to TRBJ1-1; TRBD1 matches at 7 bases. V dropped 4 bases and J dropped 0; count of bases not matched to a gene: 6. This CDR3 is 15 amino acids long. From germline, CDR1 is SGHRS and CDR2 YFSETQ. This chain's CDR3 is CASSPTGNLNTEAFF. The CDR3 DNA is TGCGCCAGCAGCCCGACAGGGAACCTGAACACTGAAGCTTTCTTT.